The T cell receptor (beta chain) described here comes from a study of Ad26.COV2.S vaccination and SARS-CoV-2 variants. The CDR3 covers 14 residues. CDR1 and CDR2 (germline): SGHNT, YYREEE (reference sequence). The V end lost 3 bases, the J end lost 1 base, and 10 bases lay between the germline ends. Noted treatment: around 19 received Ad26.COV2.S at low or high dose, single or two shots; roughly five received placebo; per-sample allocation not given. At day 63 after the first vaccine or placebo injection, samples were drawn. Its platform was an Ad26 vector, and its expressed antigen was Wuhan-strain SARS-CoV-2 spike. This clone has a single count. Libraries were prepared by immunoSEQ multiplex PCR; TCRdb keeps only in-frame clonotypes and omits some of them. Here the sample spans 300,000 to 350,000 clones, around 89% being singletons.

The sequencing here drew on peripheral blood, taken in a trial of Ad26.COV2.S vaccine versus placebo. This sequence joins TRBV5-4 and TRBJ1-1; D unclear. The origin of this receptor is a person between 18 and 65 years old who received the Ad26.COV2.S COVID-19 vaccine or a placebo. The CDR3 DNA sequence: TGTGCCAGCAGCTACGACACTGAGAACACTGAAGCTTTCTTT. Amino acids: CASSYDTENTEAFF.